In this sample, the clone carrying this T cell receptor (beta chain) turned up many times. Germline V CDR1 and CDR2: SGDLS, YYNGEE. V was trimmed by 3 bases and J by 6 bases, leaving 16 bases between them. The CDR3 length is 15 residues. This entry belongs to a study of breast tumors, draining lymph nodes, adjacent tissues. Breast cancer patients provided tissue from their axillary draining lymph nodes. MiXCR was run by TCRdb on the multiplex PCR reads, yielding one entry per CDR3 protein. The sample includes 83,000 or so distinct CDR3 sequences, approximately 20% of them seen just once. Material for sequencing was axillary lymph node tissue. The chain links TRBV9 to TRBJ1-5; D is ambiguous. This clonotype was obtained from a female donor with breast cancer. Some clones in this sample may be carry-over from other donors' samples. This CDR3 reads CASSGHAGIGQPQHF. CDR3 DNA: TGTGCCAGCAGCGGACACGCAGGAATAGGTCAGCCCCAGCATTTT.